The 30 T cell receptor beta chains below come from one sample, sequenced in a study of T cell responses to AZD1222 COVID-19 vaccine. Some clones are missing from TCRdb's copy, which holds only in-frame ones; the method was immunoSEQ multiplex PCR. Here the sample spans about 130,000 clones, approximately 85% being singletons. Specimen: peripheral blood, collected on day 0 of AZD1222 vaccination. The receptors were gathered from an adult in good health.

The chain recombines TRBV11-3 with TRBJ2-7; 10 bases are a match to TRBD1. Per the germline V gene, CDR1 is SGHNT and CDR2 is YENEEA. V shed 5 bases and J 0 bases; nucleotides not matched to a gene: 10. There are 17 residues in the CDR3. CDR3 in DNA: TGTGCCAGCAGCCCCCCAGGGTGGGACAGGGGCTCCTACGAGCAGTACTTC. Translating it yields CASSPPGWDRGSYEQYF.

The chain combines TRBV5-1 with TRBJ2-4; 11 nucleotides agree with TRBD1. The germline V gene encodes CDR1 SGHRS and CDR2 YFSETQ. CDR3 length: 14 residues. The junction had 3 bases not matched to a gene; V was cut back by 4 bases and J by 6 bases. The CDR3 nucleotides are TGCGCCAGCAGCCCGGGGACAGGGGGAAACATTCAGTACTTC. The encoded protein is CASSPGTGGNIQYF.

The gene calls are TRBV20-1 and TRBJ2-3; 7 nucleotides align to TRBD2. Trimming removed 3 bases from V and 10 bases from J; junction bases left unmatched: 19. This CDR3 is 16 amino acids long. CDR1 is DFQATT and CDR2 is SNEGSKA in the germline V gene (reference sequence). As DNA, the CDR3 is TGCAGTGCTAGTAAGGCGGAAGCGGGGCGTTCTCAGGCGCAGTATTTT. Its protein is CSASKAEAGRSQAQYF.

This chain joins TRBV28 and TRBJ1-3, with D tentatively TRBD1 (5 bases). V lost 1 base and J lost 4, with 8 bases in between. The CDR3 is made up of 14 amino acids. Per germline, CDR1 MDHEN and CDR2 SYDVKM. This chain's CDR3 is CASSLFGGGNTIYF. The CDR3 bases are TGTGCCAGCAGTTTATTCGGGGGAGGAAACACCATATATTTT.

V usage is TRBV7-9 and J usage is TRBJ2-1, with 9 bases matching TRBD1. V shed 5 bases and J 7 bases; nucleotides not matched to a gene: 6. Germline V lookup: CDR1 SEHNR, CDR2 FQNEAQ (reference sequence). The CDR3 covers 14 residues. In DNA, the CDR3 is TGTGCCAGCAGCATGGGACAGGGCCGAAATGAGCAGTTCTTC. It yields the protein CASSMGQGRNEQFF.

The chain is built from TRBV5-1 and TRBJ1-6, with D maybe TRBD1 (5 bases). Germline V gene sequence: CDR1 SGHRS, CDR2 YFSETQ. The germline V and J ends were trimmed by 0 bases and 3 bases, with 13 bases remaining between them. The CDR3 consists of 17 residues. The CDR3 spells CASSLVGTGDYNSPLHF. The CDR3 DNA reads TGCGCCAGCAGCTTGGTGGGGACGGGCGACTATAATTCACCCCTCCACTTT.

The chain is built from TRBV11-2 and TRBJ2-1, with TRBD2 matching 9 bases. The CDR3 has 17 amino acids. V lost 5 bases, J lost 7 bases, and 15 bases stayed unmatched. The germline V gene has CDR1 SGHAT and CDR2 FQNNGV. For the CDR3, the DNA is TGTGCCAGCAGCATGACTGGCGGGGGGGCCTCCCTAAATGAGCAGTTCTTC. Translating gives CASSMTGGGASLNEQFF.

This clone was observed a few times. The chain's CDR3 is CASSLGQGRETQYF. The CDR3 nucleotides read TGTGCCAGCAGCTTAGGACAGGGAAGAGAGACCCAGTACTTC. The chain recombines TRBV11-3 with TRBJ2-5; 7 bases are shared with TRBD1. The CDR3 has 14 residues. Germline V lookup: CDR1 SGHNT, CDR2 YENEEA. The V and J ends lost 1 base and 4 bases, in that order; junction bases with no gene match: 3.

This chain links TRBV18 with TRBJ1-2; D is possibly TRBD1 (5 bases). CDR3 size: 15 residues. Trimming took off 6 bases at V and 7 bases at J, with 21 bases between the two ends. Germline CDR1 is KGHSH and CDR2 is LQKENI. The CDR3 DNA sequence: TGTGCCAGCTCGCCCCTGGACAAATTTCGCTCTGGCTACACCTTC. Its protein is CASSPLDKFRSGYTF.

The CDR3 DNA is TGTGCCTGGAGTGTACATGTGGGGGAGGGACGTGGCTACACCTTC. Protein sequence: CAWSVHVGEGRGYTF. The J gene is TRBJ1-2, the V gene TRBV30; D might be TRBD1 (5 bases). V dropped 0 bases and J dropped 7 bases, with 18 bases sitting between them. This CDR3 spans 15 amino acids. Germline V gene sequence: CDR1 GTSNPN, CDR2 SVGIG (reference sequence).

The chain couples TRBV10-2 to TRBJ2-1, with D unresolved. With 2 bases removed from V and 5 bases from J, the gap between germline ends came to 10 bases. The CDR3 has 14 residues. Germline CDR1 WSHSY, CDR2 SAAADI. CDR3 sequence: CASSENGYDNEQFF. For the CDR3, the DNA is TGCGCCAGCAGTGAGAACGGATACGACAATGAGCAGTTCTTC.

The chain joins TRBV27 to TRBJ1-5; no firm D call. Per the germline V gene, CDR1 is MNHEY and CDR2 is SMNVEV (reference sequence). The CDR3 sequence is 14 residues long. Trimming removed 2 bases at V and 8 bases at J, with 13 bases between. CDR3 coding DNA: TGTGCCAGCAGTTTAAGGCGCGCCTCCGAGCCCCAGCATTTT. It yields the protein CASSLRRASEPQHF.

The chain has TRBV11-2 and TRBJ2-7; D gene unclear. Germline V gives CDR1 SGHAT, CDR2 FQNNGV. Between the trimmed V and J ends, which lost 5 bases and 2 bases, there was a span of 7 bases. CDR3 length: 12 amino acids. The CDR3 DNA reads TGTGCCAGCAGCAACACTCCCTACGAGCAGTACTTC. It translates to CASSNTPYEQYF.

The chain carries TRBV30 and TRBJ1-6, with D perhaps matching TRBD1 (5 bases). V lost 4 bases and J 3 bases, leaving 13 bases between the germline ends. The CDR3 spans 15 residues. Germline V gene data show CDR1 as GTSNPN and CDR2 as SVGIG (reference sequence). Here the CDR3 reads CAWTIGGDYNSPLHF. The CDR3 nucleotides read TGTGCCTGGACTATAGGAGGGGACTATAATTCACCCCTCCACTTT.

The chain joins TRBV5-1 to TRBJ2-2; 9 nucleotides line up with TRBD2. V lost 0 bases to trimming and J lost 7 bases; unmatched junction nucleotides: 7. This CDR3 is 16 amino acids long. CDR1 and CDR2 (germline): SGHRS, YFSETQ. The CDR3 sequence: CASSLGGTSRIGELFF. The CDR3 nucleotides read TGCGCCAGCAGCTTGGGCGGGACTAGCCGCATCGGGGAGCTGTTTTTT.

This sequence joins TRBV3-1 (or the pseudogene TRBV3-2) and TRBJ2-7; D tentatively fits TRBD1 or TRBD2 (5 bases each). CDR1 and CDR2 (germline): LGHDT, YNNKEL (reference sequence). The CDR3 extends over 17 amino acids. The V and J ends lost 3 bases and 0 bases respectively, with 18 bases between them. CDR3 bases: TGTGCCAGCAGCCACCGTTGGGGGAGCGCCAGCTCCTACGAGCAGTACTTC. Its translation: CASSHRWGSASSYEQYF.

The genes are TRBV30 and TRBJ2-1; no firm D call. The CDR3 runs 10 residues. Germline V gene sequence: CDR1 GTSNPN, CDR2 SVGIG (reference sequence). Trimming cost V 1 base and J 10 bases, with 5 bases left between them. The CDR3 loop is CAWSAPEQFF. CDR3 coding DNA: TGTGCCTGGAGTGCCCCGGAGCAGTTCTTC.

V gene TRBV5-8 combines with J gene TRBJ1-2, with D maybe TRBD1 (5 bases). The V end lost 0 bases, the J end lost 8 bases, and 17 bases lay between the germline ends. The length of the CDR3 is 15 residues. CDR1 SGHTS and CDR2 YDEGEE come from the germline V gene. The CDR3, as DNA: TGTGCCAGCAGCTTGGGGGGCCCGAGGGGCTTGGGCTACACCTTC. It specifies CASSLGGPRGLGYTF.

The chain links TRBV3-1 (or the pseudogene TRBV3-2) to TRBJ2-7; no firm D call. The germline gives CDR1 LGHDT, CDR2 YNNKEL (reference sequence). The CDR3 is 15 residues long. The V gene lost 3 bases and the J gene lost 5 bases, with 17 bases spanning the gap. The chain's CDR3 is CASSQAGRKTHEQYF. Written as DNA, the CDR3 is TGTGCCAGCAGCCAGGCCGGGCGTAAAACCCACGAGCAGTACTTC.

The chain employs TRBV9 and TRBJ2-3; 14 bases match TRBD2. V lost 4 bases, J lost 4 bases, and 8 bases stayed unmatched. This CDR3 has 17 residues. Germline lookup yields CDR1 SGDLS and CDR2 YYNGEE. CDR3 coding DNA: TGTGCCAGCAGCTTTGGGACTAGCGGGAGTTTCGCAGATACGCAGTATTTT. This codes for CASSFGTSGSFADTQYF.

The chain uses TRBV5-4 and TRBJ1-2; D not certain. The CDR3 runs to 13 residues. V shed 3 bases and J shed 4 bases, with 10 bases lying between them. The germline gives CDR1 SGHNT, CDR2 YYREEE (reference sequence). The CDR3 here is CASSSRAIYGYTF. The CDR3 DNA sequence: TGTGCCAGCAGCTCGAGGGCCATCTATGGCTACACCTTC.

The CDR3 reads CASSFGPQQGADYGYTF. The CDR3 DNA is TGTGCCAGCAGTTTTGGGCCCCAACAGGGGGCGGACTATGGCTACACCTTC. The rearrangement uses TRBV28 and TRBJ1-2; 9 positions agree with TRBD1. V dropped 3 bases and J dropped 3; count of bases not matched to a gene: 11. The CDR3 consists of 17 residues. CDR1 and CDR2 (germline): MDHEN, SYDVKM.

This CDR3 reads CASSLDLGTRYGYTF. Here the CDR3 DNA reads TGTGCCAGCAGCTTAGATCTTGGGACACGCTATGGCTACACCTTC. The chain recombines TRBV11-2 with TRBJ1-2; a weak D match, TRBD1 (6 bases). Trimming removed 0 bases at V and 4 bases at J, with 12 bases between. The CDR3 runs to 15 residues. Germline CDR1 SGHAT, CDR2 FQNNGV.

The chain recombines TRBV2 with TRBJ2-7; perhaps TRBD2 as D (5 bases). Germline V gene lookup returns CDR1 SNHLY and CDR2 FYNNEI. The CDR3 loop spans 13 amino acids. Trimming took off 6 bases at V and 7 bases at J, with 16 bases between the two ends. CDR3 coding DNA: TGTGCCAGCAGCGGCCGGGATTCGGGGGAGCAGTACTTC. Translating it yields CASSGRDSGEQYF.

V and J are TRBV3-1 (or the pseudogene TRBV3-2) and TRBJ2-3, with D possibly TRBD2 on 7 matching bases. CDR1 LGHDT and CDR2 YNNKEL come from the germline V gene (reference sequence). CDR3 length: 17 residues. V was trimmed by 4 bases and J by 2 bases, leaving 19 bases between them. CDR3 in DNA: TGTGCCAGCAGCCCCGTGGGGGGGGCCGTATACACAGATACGCAGTATTTT. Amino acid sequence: CASSPVGGAVYTDTQYF.

The CDR3 DNA sequence: TGTGCCAGCTCACCAGCACTCCAGGGTGAAAAACTGTTTTTT. Protein: CASSPALQGEKLFF. The genes are TRBV18 and TRBJ1-4; D might be TRBD1 (5 bases). Per the germline V gene, CDR1 is KGHSH and CDR2 is LQKENI. Deletions cut 2 bases from V and 7 bases from J, with 11 bases between. The CDR3 has 14 amino acids.

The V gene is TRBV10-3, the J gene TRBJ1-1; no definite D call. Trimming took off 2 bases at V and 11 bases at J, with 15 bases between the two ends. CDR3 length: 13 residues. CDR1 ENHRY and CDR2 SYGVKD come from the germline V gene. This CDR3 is CAISEGAGVKAFF. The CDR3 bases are TGTGCCATCAGTGAGGGAGCAGGTGTGAAGGCTTTCTTT.

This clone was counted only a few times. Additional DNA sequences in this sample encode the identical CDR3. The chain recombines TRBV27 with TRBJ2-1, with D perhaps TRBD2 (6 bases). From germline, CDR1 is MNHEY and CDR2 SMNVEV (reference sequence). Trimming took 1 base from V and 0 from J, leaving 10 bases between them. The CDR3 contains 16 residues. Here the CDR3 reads CASSLFAGSSYNEQFF. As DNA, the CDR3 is TGTGCCAGCAGTTTATTTGCGGGGAGCTCCTACAATGAGCAGTTCTTC.

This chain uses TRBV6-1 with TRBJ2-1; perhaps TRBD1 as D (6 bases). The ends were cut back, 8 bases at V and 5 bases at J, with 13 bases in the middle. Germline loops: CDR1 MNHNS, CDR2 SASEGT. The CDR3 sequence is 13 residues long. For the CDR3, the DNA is TGTGCCAGCCTGGAGGCAGGGGACAATGAGCAGTTCTTC. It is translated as CASLEAGDNEQFF.

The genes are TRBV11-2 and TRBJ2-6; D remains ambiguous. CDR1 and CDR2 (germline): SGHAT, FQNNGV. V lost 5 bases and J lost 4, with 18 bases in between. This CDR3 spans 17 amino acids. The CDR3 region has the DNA TGTGCCAGCAGCCCCCGAAGTCGGTCGCGGGGGGCCAACGTCCTGACTTTC. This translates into CASSPRSRSRGANVLTF.